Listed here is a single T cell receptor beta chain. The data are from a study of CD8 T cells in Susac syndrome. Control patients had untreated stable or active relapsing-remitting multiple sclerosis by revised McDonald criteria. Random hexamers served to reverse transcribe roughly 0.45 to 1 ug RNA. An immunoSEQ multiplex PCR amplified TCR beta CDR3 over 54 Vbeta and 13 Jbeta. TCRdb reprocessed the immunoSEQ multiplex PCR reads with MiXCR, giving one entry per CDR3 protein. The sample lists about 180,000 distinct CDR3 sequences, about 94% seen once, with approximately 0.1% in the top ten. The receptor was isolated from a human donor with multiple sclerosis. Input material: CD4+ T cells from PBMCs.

CDR3 coding DNA: TGTGCCAGCAGCGCGACAGACGCGAACTATGGCTACACCTTC. It yields the protein CASSATDANYGYTF. The chain couples TRBV9 to TRBJ1-2; weak D call: TRBD1 (5 bases). The ends were cut back, 3 bases at V and 2 bases at J, with 11 bases in the middle. The CDR3 covers 14 residues. Germline CDR1 reads SGDLS; CDR2 reads YYNGEE.